A selection of T cell receptor beta chains follows, all from one sample in a study of beta chain features in type 1 diabetes. TCRdb's copy holds only in-frame clones and misses some; the assay was immunoSEQ multiplex PCR. The repertoire has roughly 240,000 clones, around an eighth of them found once; the top ten carry around 0.025%. Input material: naive CD4+ T cells from blood. The receptor source for this set is a woman aged 40 to 50 in good health. Each CDR3 is given with its conserved first and last residue. D genes are given only for firm matches. Expanded clones get a size class; other rows say once, few or many, or leave the size out.

cdr3_aa: CASSVRETQYF
cdr3_nt: TGTGCCAGCAGTGTTCGAGAGACCCAGTACTTC
j_call: TRBJ2-5
d_call: NA
v_call: TRBV25-1
clone_size: NA

cdr3_aa: CASTMGQENQPQHF
cdr3_nt: TGTGCCAGCACCATGGGACAGGAGAATCAGCCCCAGCATTTT
j_call: TRBJ1-5
d_call: TRBD1
v_call: TRBV7-4
clone_size: NA

cdr3_aa: CASSRNGQGGTYEQYF
cdr3_nt: TGTGCCAGCAGTAGAAACGGACAGGGTGGGACCTACGAGCAGTACTTC
j_call: TRBJ2-7
d_call: TRBD1
v_call: TRBV27
clone_size: few

cdr3_aa: CASSARGQGAQTDTQYF
cdr3_nt: TGTGCCAGCAGCGCGAGGGGACAGGGGGCTCAGACAGATACGCAGTATTTT
j_call: TRBJ2-3
d_call: TRBD1
v_call: TRBV13
clone_size: NA

cdr3_aa: CASSLTSGAYNEQFF
cdr3_nt: TGCGCCAGCAGCCTTACTAGCGGGGCCTACAATGAGCAGTTCTTC
j_call: TRBJ2-1
d_call: TRBD2
v_call: TRBV5-1
clone_size: few

cdr3_aa: CASSVSTASTDTQYF
cdr3_nt: TGTGCCAGCAGCGTGTCAACAGCTAGCACAGATACGCAGTATTTT
j_call: TRBJ2-3
d_call: NA
v_call: TRBV9
clone_size: NA

cdr3_aa: CASSRGQIYEQYF
cdr3_nt: TGTGCCAGCAGCAGGGGACAGATCTACGAGCAGTACTTC
j_call: TRBJ2-7
d_call: TRBD1
v_call: TRBV13
clone_size: many

cdr3_aa: CASSLSLAAYNEQFF
cdr3_nt: TGTGCCAGCAGCTTAAGCCTAGCGGCCTACAATGAGCAGTTCTTC
j_call: TRBJ2-1
d_call: TRBD2
v_call: TRBV7-2
clone_size: once

cdr3_aa: CASSSILGLKEETQYF
cdr3_nt: TGTGCCAGCAGTTCCATACTGGGACTAAAGGAAGAGACCCAGTACTTC
j_call: TRBJ2-5
d_call: TRBD2
v_call: TRBV27
clone_size: NA

cdr3_aa: CASSTQRGGNEQYF
cdr3_nt: TGTGCCAGCAGTACCCAGCGGGGGGGTAACGAGCAGTACTTC
j_call: TRBJ2-7
d_call: TRBD2
v_call: TRBV6-5
clone_size: few

cdr3_aa: CASGGLDTEAFF
cdr3_nt: TGTGCCAGCGGCGGGTTGGACACTGAAGCTTTCTTT
j_call: TRBJ1-1
d_call: NA
v_call: TRBV5-4
clone_size: few

cdr3_aa: CASRRGPRGSSYEQYF
cdr3_nt: TGTGCCAGTAGGAGGGGGCCACGGGGGTCGTCCTACGAGCAGTACTTC
j_call: TRBJ2-7
d_call: NA
v_call: TRBV5-6
clone_size: NA

cdr3_aa: CASSYLISGGAQETQYF
cdr3_nt: TGTGCCAGCAGTTACCTCATTAGCGGGGGGGCCCAAGAGACCCAGTACTTC
j_call: TRBJ2-5
d_call: TRBD2
v_call: TRBV27
clone_size: few

cdr3_aa: CASSSRDSGELFF
cdr3_nt: TGTGCCAGCAGCTCAAGAGATTCCGGGGAGCTGTTTTTT
j_call: TRBJ2-2
d_call: NA
v_call: TRBV7-9
clone_size: NA

cdr3_aa: CASRVRDRGQTGELFF
cdr3_nt: TGTGCCAGCAGGGTCCGGGACAGGGGGCAAACCGGGGAGCTGTTTTTT
j_call: TRBJ2-2
d_call: TRBD1
v_call: TRBV6-6
clone_size: NA

cdr3_aa: CASSSGQADGYTF
cdr3_nt: TGTGCCAGCAGCTCCGGACAGGCCGATGGCTACACCTTC
j_call: TRBJ1-2
d_call: TRBD1
v_call: TRBV7-9
clone_size: NA

cdr3_aa: CASSGGQGGWETQYF
cdr3_nt: TGTGCCAGCAGTGGCGGACAGGGGGGCTGGGAGACCCAGTACTTC
j_call: TRBJ2-5
d_call: TRBD1
v_call: TRBV25-1
clone_size: few

cdr3_aa: CASSLFARDRVIYGYTF
cdr3_nt: TGTGCCAGCAGCTTATTCGCCCGGGACAGGGTTATCTATGGCTACACCTTC
j_call: TRBJ1-2
d_call: TRBD1
v_call: TRBV7-2
clone_size: NA

cdr3_aa: CASSDYPQGLADTQYF
cdr3_nt: TGTGCCAGCAGCGATTACCCGCAGGGACTAGCAGATACGCAGTATTTT
j_call: TRBJ2-3
d_call: TRBD2
v_call: TRBV7-2
clone_size: NA

cdr3_aa: CASSLGWSHTDTQYF
cdr3_nt: TGCGCCAGCAGCTTGGGGTGGAGCCACACAGATACGCAGTATTTT
j_call: TRBJ2-3
d_call: NA
v_call: TRBV5-1
clone_size: NA

cdr3_aa: CASSMGGSLERETQYF
cdr3_nt: TGCGCCAGCAGTATGGGCGGGAGCCTAGAGAGGGAGACCCAGTACTTC
j_call: TRBJ2-5
d_call: TRBD2
v_call: TRBV5-1
clone_size: NA

cdr3_aa: CASSLQGQGEGETQYF
cdr3_nt: TGCGCCAGCAGCTTGCAGGGACAAGGAGAAGGGGAGACCCAGTACTTC
j_call: TRBJ2-5
d_call: NA
v_call: TRBV5-1
clone_size: NA

cdr3_aa: CASSSGAGGPADTQYF
cdr3_nt: TGTGCCAGCAGCTCGGGAGCCGGGGGGCCGGCAGATACGCAGTATTTT
j_call: TRBJ2-3
d_call: NA
v_call: TRBV5-4
clone_size: few

cdr3_aa: CASSYTHRSGELFF
cdr3_nt: TGTGCCAGCAGCTACACCCACAGGTCCGGGGAGCTGTTTTTT
j_call: TRBJ2-2
d_call: NA
v_call: TRBV9
clone_size: few

cdr3_aa: CSVDLDTTDTQYF
cdr3_nt: TGCAGCGTTGATCTGGACACCACAGATACGCAGTATTTT
j_call: TRBJ2-3
d_call: NA
v_call: TRBV29-1
clone_size: few

cdr3_aa: CASSGTFQAGYTF
cdr3_nt: TGTGCCAGCAGTGGGACTTTTCAGGCTGGCTACACCTTC
j_call: TRBJ1-2
d_call: NA
v_call: TRBV25-1
clone_size: few

cdr3_aa: CASSRGGTGQEQYF
cdr3_nt: TGTGCCAGCAGCAGAGGAGGGACAGGGCAGGAGCAGTACTTC
j_call: TRBJ2-7
d_call: TRBD1
v_call: TRBV7-6
clone_size: few

cdr3_aa: CASVLGTGGWVAKNIQYF
cdr3_nt: TGTGCCAGCGTTTTGGGGACAGGGGGCTGGGTAGCCAAAAACATTCAGTACTTC
j_call: TRBJ2-4
d_call: TRBD1
v_call: TRBV11-2
clone_size: NA

cdr3_aa: CASSPPYRGRTEAFF
cdr3_nt: TGTGCCAGCTCACCACCGTACAGGGGGCGCACTGAAGCTTTCTTT
j_call: TRBJ1-1
d_call: TRBD1
v_call: TRBV18
clone_size: NA

cdr3_aa: CASGASRSSYEQYF
cdr3_nt: TGTGCCAGCGGCGCTAGCAGGAGCTCCTACGAGCAGTACTTC
j_call: TRBJ2-7
d_call: NA
v_call: TRBV7-8
clone_size: few

cdr3_aa: CASSSSGWETQYF
cdr3_nt: TGTGCCAGCAGCTCTTCAGGGTGGGAGACCCAGTACTTC
j_call: TRBJ2-5
d_call: NA
v_call: TRBV27
clone_size: few

cdr3_aa: CASSQGQVPYGYTF
cdr3_nt: TGCGCCAGCAGCCAAGGTCAGGTTCCCTATGGCTACACCTTC
j_call: TRBJ1-2
d_call: NA
v_call: TRBV4-3
clone_size: few

cdr3_aa: CASSPGAGTSYEQYF
cdr3_nt: TGTGCCAGCTCACCAGGCGCGGGGACCTCCTACGAGCAGTACTTC
j_call: TRBJ2-7
d_call: NA
v_call: TRBV18
clone_size: few

cdr3_aa: CASSTRLIQGTQYF
cdr3_nt: TGTGCCAGCAGCACGCGACTCATCCAGGGGACCCAGTACTTC
j_call: TRBJ2-5
d_call: NA
v_call: TRBV5-4
clone_size: many

cdr3_aa: CASSSGLAGGTSTDTQYF
cdr3_nt: TGCGCCAGCAGCTCCGGACTAGCGGGGGGGACTAGCACAGATACGCAGTATTTT
j_call: TRBJ2-3
d_call: TRBD2
v_call: TRBV5-1
clone_size: NA

cdr3_aa: CASSQGTMNTEAFF
cdr3_nt: TGTGCCAGCAGCCAAGGGACAATGAACACTGAAGCTTTCTTT
j_call: TRBJ1-1
d_call: NA
v_call: TRBV5-4
clone_size: few

cdr3_aa: CASSLVRGPLLKTQYF
cdr3_nt: TGTGCCAGCAGCTTAGTCAGGGGGCCTTTATTGAAGACCCAGTACTTC
j_call: TRBJ2-5
d_call: TRBD1
v_call: TRBV7-2
clone_size: few

cdr3_aa: CARSSGGTNEQFF
cdr3_nt: TGTGCCCGGAGTAGCGGGGGGACTAATGAGCAGTTCTTC
j_call: TRBJ2-1
d_call: TRBD2
v_call: TRBV6-1
clone_size: NA

cdr3_aa: CASSKPATGTYEQYF
cdr3_nt: TGTGCCAGCAGCAAGCCGGCGACAGGCACCTACGAGCAGTACTTC
j_call: TRBJ2-7
d_call: NA
v_call: TRBV14
clone_size: few

cdr3_aa: CASSRGSGGVSNQPQHF
cdr3_nt: TGTGCCAGCAGCCGGGGATCAGGGGGCGTGAGCAATCAGCCCCAGCATTTT
j_call: TRBJ1-5
d_call: TRBD1
v_call: TRBV11-2
clone_size: NA

cdr3_aa: CAIRTGEGEQYF
cdr3_nt: TGTGCCATCAGGACCGGAGAAGGCGAGCAGTACTTC
j_call: TRBJ2-7
d_call: NA
v_call: TRBV10-3
clone_size: few

cdr3_aa: CASSANRGVGYGYTF
cdr3_nt: TGTGCCAGCAGCGCAAACAGGGGAGTAGGTTATGGCTACACCTTC
j_call: TRBJ1-2
d_call: TRBD1
v_call: TRBV9
clone_size: NA

cdr3_aa: CSVGGQSGTEAFF
cdr3_nt: TGCAGCGTTGGGGGGCAGTCAGGCACTGAAGCTTTCTTT
j_call: TRBJ1-1
d_call: NA
v_call: TRBV29-1
clone_size: few

cdr3_aa: CASSPDRGVNQPQHF
cdr3_nt: TGTGCCAGCTCACCGGACAGGGGGGTCAATCAGCCCCAGCATTTT
j_call: TRBJ1-5
d_call: TRBD1
v_call: TRBV18
clone_size: NA

cdr3_aa: CASSLRGANTEAFF
cdr3_nt: TGCGCCAGCAGCTTGCGGGGGGCGAACACTGAAGCTTTCTTT
j_call: TRBJ1-1
d_call: NA
v_call: TRBV5-1
clone_size: few

cdr3_aa: CASRYRDRVSTEAFF
cdr3_nt: TGTGCCAGCAGGTACCGGGACAGGGTATCTACTGAAGCTTTCTTT
j_call: TRBJ1-1
d_call: TRBD1
v_call: TRBV6-5
clone_size: NA

cdr3_aa: CASSPTIRQGVGYTF
cdr3_nt: TGTGCCAGCAGCCCTACTATAAGACAGGGTGTTGGCTACACCTTC
j_call: TRBJ1-2
d_call: TRBD1
v_call: TRBV2
clone_size: few

cdr3_aa: CASSLAASGQGRAQYF
cdr3_nt: TGTGCCAGCAGCTTGGCGGCGTCGGGTCAGGGTAGGGCCCAGTACTTC
j_call: TRBJ2-5
d_call: NA
v_call: TRBV5-5
clone_size: few

cdr3_aa: CASSSPYEQYF
cdr3_nt: TGTGCCAGCAGTTCCCCTTACGAGCAGTACTTC
j_call: TRBJ2-7
d_call: NA
v_call: TRBV28
clone_size: NA

cdr3_aa: CASSLGEGGYQPQHF
cdr3_nt: TGCGCCAGCAGCTTGGGGGAGGGGGGGTATCAGCCCCAGCATTTT
j_call: TRBJ1-5
d_call: NA
v_call: TRBV5-1
clone_size: NA

cdr3_aa: CASSEEGTGGWYEQYF
cdr3_nt: TGTGCCAGCAGCGAAGAAGGGACAGGGGGCTGGTACGAGCAGTACTTC
j_call: TRBJ2-7
d_call: NA
v_call: TRBV21-1
clone_size: NA

cdr3_aa: CATSRGFLSSLGYTF
cdr3_nt: TGTGCCACCAGCAGAGGGTTTCTGAGTAGCTTGGGCTACACCTTC
j_call: TRBJ1-2
d_call: NA
v_call: TRBV15
clone_size: NA

cdr3_aa: CASSLEERGRTGNQPQHF
cdr3_nt: TGTGCCAGCAGCTTAGAGGAGCGAGGGCGTACGGGCAATCAGCCCCAGCATTTT
j_call: TRBJ1-5
d_call: NA
v_call: TRBV7-8
clone_size: NA

cdr3_aa: CASREAHEQYF
cdr3_nt: TGTGCCAGCCGGGAGGCCCACGAGCAGTACTTC
j_call: TRBJ2-7
d_call: TRBD2
v_call: TRBV6-5
clone_size: few

cdr3_aa: CASSLDGGRGANYGYTF
cdr3_nt: TGTGCCAGCAGCTTAGACGGGGGGAGAGGGGCTAACTATGGCTACACCTTC
j_call: TRBJ1-2
d_call: NA
v_call: TRBV7-2
clone_size: few

cdr3_aa: CASSEDRGLDEQFF
cdr3_nt: TGTGCCAGCAGCGAGGACAGGGGTCTCGATGAGCAGTTCTTC
j_call: TRBJ2-1
d_call: TRBD1
v_call: TRBV7-9
clone_size: NA

cdr3_aa: CASSPRTGDPSYEQYF
cdr3_nt: TGTGCCAGCTCACCCCGGACAGGGGATCCCTCCTACGAGCAGTACTTC
j_call: TRBJ2-7
d_call: TRBD1
v_call: TRBV18
clone_size: NA

cdr3_aa: CASSARGAGETQYF
cdr3_nt: TGTGCCAGCAGTGCACGGGGGGCGGGAGAGACCCAGTACTTC
j_call: TRBJ2-5
d_call: NA
v_call: TRBV2
clone_size: NA

cdr3_aa: CASSPRVAGGPKAFF
cdr3_nt: TGTGCCAGCTCACCAAGGGTAGCGGGGGGGCCTAAGGCGTTCTTC
j_call: TRBJ2-1
d_call: TRBD2
v_call: TRBV18
clone_size: NA

cdr3_aa: CSAKGRGEAFF
cdr3_nt: TGCAGTGCTAAAGGCAGGGGTGAAGCTTTCTTT
j_call: TRBJ1-1
d_call: NA
v_call: TRBV20-1
clone_size: few